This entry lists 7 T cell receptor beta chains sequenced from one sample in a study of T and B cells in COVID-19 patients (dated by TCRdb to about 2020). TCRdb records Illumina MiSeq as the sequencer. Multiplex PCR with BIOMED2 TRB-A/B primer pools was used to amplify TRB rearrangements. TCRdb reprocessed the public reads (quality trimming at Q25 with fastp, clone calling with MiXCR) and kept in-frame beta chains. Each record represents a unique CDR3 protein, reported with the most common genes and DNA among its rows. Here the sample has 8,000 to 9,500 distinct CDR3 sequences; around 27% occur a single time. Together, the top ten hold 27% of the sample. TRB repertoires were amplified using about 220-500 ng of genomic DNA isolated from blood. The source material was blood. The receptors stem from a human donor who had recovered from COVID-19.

Here the CDR3 reads CASRLYYGGRKETQYF. Here the CDR3 DNA reads TGTGCCAGCAGGCTATACTACGGGGGAAGAAAAGAGACCCAGTACTTC. The rearrangement links TRBV6-1 to TRBJ2-5; D perhaps matches TRBD2 (6 bases). The CDR3 runs to 16 residues. Germline CDR1 MNHNS, CDR2 SASEGT. The germline V and J ends were trimmed by 6 bases and 3 bases, with 20 bases remaining between them.

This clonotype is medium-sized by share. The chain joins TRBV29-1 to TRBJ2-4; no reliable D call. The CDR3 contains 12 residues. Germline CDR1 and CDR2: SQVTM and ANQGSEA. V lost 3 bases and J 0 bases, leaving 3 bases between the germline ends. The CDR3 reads CSVELAKNIQYF. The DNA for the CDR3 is TGCAGCGTTGAGTTAGCCAAAAACATTCAGTACTTC.

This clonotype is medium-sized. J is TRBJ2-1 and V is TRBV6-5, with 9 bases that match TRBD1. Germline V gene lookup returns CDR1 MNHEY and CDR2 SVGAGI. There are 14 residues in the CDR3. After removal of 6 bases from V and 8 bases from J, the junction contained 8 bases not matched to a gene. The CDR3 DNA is TGTGCCAGCAGGAGAACAGGGGGCAGCGATGAGCAGTTCTTC. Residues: CASRRTGGSDEQFF.

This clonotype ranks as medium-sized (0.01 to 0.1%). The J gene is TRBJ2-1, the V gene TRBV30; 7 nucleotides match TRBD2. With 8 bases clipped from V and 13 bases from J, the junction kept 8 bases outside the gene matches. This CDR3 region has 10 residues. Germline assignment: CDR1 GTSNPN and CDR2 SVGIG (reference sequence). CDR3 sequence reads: CAKTGGLQFF. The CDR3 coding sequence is TGTGCCAAGACGGGGGGTCTCCAGTTCTTC.

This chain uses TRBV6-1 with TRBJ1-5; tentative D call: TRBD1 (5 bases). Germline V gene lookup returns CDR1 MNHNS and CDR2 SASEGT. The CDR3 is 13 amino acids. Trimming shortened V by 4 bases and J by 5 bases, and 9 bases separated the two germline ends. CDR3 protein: CASSVQDDQPQHF. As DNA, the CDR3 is TGTGCCAGCAGTGTACAGGACGATCAGCCCCAGCATTTT.

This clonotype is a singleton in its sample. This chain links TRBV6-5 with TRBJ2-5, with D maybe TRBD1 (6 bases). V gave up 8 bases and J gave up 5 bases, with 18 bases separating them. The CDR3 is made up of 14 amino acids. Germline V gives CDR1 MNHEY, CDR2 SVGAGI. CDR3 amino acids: CASGGQGVGETQYF. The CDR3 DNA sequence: TGTGCCAGCGGGGGACAAGGTGTCGGGGAGACCCAGTACTTC.

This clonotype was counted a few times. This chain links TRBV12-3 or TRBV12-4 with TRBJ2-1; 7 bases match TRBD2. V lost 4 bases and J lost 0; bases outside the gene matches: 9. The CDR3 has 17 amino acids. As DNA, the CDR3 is TGTGCCAGCAGTTCACAACTAGCGCCGAGCTCCTACAATGAGCAGTTCTTC. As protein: CASSSQLAPSSYNEQFF.